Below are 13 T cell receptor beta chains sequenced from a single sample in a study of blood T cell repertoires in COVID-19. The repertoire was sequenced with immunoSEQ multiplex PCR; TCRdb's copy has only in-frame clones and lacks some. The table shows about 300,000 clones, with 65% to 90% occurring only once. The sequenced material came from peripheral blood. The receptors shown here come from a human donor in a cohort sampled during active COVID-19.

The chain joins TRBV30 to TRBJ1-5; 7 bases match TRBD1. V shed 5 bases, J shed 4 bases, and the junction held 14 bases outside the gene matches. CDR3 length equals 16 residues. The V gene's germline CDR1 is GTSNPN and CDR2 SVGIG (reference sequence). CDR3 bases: TGTGCCTGGGCCGGTCAGGGGGTTATACGTAATCAGCCCCAGCATTTT. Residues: CAWAGQGVIRNQPQHF.

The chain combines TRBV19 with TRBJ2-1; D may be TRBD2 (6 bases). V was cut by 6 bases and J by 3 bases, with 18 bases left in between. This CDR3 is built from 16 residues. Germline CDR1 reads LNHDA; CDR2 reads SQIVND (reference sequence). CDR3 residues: CASRRSLAADYNEQFF. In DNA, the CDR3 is TGTGCCAGTAGAAGATCCTTAGCGGCCGACTACAATGAGCAGTTCTTC.

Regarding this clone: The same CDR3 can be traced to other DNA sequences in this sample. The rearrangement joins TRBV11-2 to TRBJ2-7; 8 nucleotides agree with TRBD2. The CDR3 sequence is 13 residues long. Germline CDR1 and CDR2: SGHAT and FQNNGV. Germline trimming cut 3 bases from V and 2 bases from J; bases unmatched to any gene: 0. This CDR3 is CASSFSGAYEQYF. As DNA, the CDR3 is TGTGCCAGCAGCTTTAGCGGGGCCTACGAGCAGTACTTC.

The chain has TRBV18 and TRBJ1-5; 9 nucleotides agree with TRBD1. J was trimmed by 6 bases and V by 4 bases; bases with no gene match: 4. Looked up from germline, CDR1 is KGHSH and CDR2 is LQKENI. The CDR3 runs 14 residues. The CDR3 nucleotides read TGTGCCAGCTCACGCACAGGGGGCGGTCAGCCCCAGCATTTT. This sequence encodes CASSRTGGGQPQHF.

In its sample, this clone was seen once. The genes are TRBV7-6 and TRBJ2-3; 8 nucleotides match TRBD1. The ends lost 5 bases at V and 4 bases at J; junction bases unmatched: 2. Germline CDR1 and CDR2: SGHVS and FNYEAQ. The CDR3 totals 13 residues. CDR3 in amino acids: CASSLQGADTQYF. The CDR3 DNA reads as TGTGCCAGCAGCCTACAGGGGGCAGATACGCAGTATTTT. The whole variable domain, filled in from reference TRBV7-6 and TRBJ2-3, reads GAGVSQSPRYKVTKRGQDVALRCDPISGHVSLYWYRQALGQGPEFLTYFNYEAQQDKSGLPNDRFSAERPEGSISTLTIQRTEQRDSAMYRCASSLQGADTQYFGPGTRLTVL.

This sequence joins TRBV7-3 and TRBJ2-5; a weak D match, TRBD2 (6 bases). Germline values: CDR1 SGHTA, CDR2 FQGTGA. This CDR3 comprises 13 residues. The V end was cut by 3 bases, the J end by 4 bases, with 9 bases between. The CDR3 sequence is CASSFFSGETQYF. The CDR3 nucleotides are TGTGCCAGCAGCTTTTTTAGCGGAGAGACCCAGTACTTC.

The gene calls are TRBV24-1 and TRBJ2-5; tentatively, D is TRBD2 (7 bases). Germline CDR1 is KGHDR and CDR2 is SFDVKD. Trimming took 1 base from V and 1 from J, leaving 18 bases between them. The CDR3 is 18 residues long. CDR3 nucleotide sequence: TGTGCCACCAGTGATTTTAGGGGGAGGGAATCCACCCAAGAGACCCAGTACTTC. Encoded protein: CATSDFRGRESTQETQYF.

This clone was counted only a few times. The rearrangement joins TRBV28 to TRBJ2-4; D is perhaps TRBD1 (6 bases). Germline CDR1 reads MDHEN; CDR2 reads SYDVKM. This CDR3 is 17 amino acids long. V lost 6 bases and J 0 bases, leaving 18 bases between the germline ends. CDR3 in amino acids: CASRPGTFLIAKNIQYF. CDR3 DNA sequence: TGTGCCAGCAGGCCAGGGACATTCCTTATAGCCAAAAACATTCAGTACTTC.

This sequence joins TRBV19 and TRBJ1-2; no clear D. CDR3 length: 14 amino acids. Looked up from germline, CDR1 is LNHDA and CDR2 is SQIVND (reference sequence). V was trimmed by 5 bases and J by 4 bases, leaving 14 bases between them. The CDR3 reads CASSAPGGPYGYTF. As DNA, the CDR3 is TGTGCCAGTAGTGCCCCGGGAGGCCCCTATGGCTACACCTTC.

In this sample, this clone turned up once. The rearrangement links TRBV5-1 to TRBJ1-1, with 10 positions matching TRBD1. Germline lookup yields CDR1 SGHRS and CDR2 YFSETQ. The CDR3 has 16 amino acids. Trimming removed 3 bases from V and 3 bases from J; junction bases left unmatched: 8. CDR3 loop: CASSSGQGREYTEAFF. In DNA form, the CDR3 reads TGCGCCAGCAGCTCGGGACAGGGGCGGGAGTACACTGAAGCTTTCTTT.

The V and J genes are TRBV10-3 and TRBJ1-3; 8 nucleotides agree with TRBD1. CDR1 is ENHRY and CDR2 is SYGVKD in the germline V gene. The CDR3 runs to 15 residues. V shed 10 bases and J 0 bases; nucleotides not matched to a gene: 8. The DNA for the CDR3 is TGTGCCAGCGGACAGGGAGTACGCTCTGGAAACACCATATATTTT. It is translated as CASGQGVRSGNTIYF.

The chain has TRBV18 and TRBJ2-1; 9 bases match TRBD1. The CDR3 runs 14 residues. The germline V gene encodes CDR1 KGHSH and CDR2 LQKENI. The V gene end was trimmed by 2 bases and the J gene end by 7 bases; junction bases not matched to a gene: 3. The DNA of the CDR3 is TGTGCCAGCTCACCAAAGGGACAGGGAAATGAGCAGTTCTTC. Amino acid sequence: CASSPKGQGNEQFF.

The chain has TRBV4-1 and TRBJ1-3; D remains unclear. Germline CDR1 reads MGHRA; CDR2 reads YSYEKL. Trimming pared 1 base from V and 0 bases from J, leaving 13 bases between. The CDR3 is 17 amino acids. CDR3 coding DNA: TGCGCCAGCAGCCAAGGAGTATCCAGAGGCTCTGGAAACACCATATATTTT. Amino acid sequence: CASSQGVSRGSGNTIYF.